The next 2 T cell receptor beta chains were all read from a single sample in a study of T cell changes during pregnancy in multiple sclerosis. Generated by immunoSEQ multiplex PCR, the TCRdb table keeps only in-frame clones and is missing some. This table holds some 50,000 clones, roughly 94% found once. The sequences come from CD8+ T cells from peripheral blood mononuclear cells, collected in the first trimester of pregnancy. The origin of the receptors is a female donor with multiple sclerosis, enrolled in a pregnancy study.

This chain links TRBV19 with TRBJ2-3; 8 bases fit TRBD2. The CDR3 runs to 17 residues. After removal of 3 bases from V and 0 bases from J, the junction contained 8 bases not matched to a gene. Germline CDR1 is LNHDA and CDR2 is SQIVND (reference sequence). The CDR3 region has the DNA TGTGCCAGTAGTATCCCTTATAGCGGGGTAAGCACAGATACGCAGTATTTT. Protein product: CASSIPYSGVSTDTQYF.

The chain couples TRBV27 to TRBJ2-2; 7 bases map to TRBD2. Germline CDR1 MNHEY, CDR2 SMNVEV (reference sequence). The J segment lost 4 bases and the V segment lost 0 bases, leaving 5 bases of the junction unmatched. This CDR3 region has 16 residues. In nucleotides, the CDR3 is TGTGCCAGCAGTTTATCGCTGCGGGAGTTCACCGGGGAGCTGTTTTTT. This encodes CASSLSLREFTGELFF.